The 22 T cell receptor beta chains in this list originate from one sample, sequenced in a study of identical twins. TCRdb called the 5' RACE reads again in MiXCR, with one record for every CDR3 protein. The sample has some 330,000 distinct CDR3 sequences, roughly 9% seen once. Sequenced material: naive T cells sorted from blood. These receptors all stem from a woman between 50 and 59 years old in good health.

This clonotype was seen more than once but under ten times. The chain recombines TRBV20-1 with TRBJ1-5, with unresolved D. The CDR3 is made up of 13 amino acids. CDR1 is DFQATT, CDR2 SNEGSKA, per germline (reference sequence). V was clipped by 6 bases and J by 1 base, with 10 bases between them. The CDR3 is CSAKPGSNQPQHF. The CDR3 coding sequence is TGCAGTGCGAAACCGGGCAGCAATCAGCCCCAGCATTTT.

The J gene is TRBJ2-7, the V gene TRBV29-1; D remains unclear. The CDR3 runs 13 residues. The germline V and J ends were trimmed by 7 bases and 3 bases, with 16 bases remaining between them. The germline V gene encodes CDR1 SQVTM and CDR2 ANQGSEA. CDR3 in amino acids: CSASSSANYEQYF. For the CDR3, the DNA is TGCAGCGCGAGTAGTTCAGCCAACTACGAGCAGTACTTC.

The chain is built from TRBV4-1 and TRBJ2-4; D is unresolved. V gave up 1 base and J gave up 2 bases, with 12 bases separating them. The CDR3 covers 16 residues. In germline, CDR1 is MGHRA, CDR2 YSYEKL. The chain's CDR3 is CASSQVVGSTKNIQYF. The CDR3 coding sequence is TGCGCCAGCAGCCAAGTTGTTGGCAGTACCAAAAACATTCAGTACTTC.

This chain connects TRBV5-1 to TRBJ2-1; D may be TRBD2 (6 bases). Germline V gene sequence: CDR1 SGHRS, CDR2 YFSETQ. The CDR3 has 15 residues. V lost 5 bases to trimming and J lost 3 bases, with 15 bases between them. For the CDR3, the DNA is TGCGCCAGCAGGACCGGACTAACCGACTACAATGAGCAGTTCTTC. Translation gives CASRTGLTDYNEQFF. The whole variable domain, remainder taken from reference TRBV5-1 and TRBJ2-1, is KAGVTQTPRYLIKTRGQQVTLSCSPISGHRSVSWYQQTPGQGLQFLFEYFSETQRNKGNFPGRFSGRQFSNSRSEMNVSTLELGDSALYLCASRTGLTDYNEQFFGPGTRLTVL.

The chain recombines TRBV3-1 with TRBJ2-2, with 14 bases that match TRBD2. Germline V gives CDR1 LGHDT, CDR2 YNNKEL (reference sequence). J was trimmed by 0 bases and V by 3 bases; bases with no gene match: 3. CDR3 length: 18 residues. CDR3 sequence (DNA): TGTGCCAGCAGCCACGGACTAGCGGGAGGAACGAACACCGGGGAGCTGTTTTTT. Residues: CASSHGLAGGTNTGELFF.

This clonotype has a count of ten or more. The J gene is TRBJ2-4, the V gene TRBV4-1; D not certain. Per the germline V gene, CDR1 is MGHRA and CDR2 is YSYEKL. The CDR3 is made up of 16 amino acids. Trimming took off 2 bases at V and 0 bases at J, with 11 bases between the two ends. CDR3: CASSQRSAVAKNIQYF. In DNA form, the CDR3 reads TGCGCCAGCAGCCAAAGAAGTGCGGTAGCCAAAAACATTCAGTACTTC.

This clonotype was picked up a small number of times. The chain employs TRBV3-1 and TRBJ2-5, with D unclear. This CDR3 is built from 15 residues. Per germline, CDR1 LGHDT and CDR2 YNNKEL (reference sequence). The V and J ends lost 0 bases and 5 bases respectively, with 13 bases between them. CDR3 in DNA: TGTGCCAGCAGCCAAGATCAGGTTCCCTCGGAGACCCAGTACTTC. This encodes CASSQDQVPSETQYF.

This clonotype has more than one count but fewer than ten. V is TRBV7-7 and J is TRBJ2-7; D not resolved. CDR3 length equals 13 residues. Trimming removed 7 bases at V and 1 base at J, with 11 bases between. The germline V gene has CDR1 SSHAT and CDR2 FNYEAQ (reference sequence). In DNA form, the CDR3 reads TGTGCCAGCACCTACGGTCGTTCCTACGAGCAGTACGTC. Its translation: CASTYGRSYEQYV.

This clonotype has at least ten counts. This chain connects TRBV20-1 to TRBJ2-6; 8 bases line up with TRBD1. The CDR3 extends over 19 amino acids. The J segment lost 0 bases and the V segment lost 1 base, leaving 11 bases of the junction unmatched. Per germline, CDR1 DFQATT and CDR2 SNEGSKA (reference sequence). The CDR3 is CSARARGQGHPSGANVLTF. CDR3 DNA: TGCAGTGCTAGAGCCCGAGGACAGGGCCACCCCTCTGGGGCCAACGTCCTGACTTTC.

Here the CDR3 DNA reads TGCGCCAGCAAACCCGGGACAGGGGTTTCAGGTGAAGCTTTCTTT. It codes for CASKPGTGVSGEAFF. J is TRBJ1-1 and V is TRBV5-1; 10 bases fit TRBD1. V was pared by 6 bases and J by 7 bases, with 12 bases of the junction left unmatched. Per germline, CDR1 SGHRS and CDR2 YFSETQ. The CDR3 is made up of 15 amino acids.

The CDR3 DNA sequence: TGTGCCAGCTCACCACCGGGGCGAACTCCCTACGAGCAGTACTTC. This sequence encodes CASSPPGRTPYEQYF. The V and J genes are TRBV18 and TRBJ2-7; possible D gene TRBD1, 5 bases. This CDR3 has 15 residues. V was trimmed by 0 bases and J by 2 bases, leaving 11 bases between them. In germline, CDR1 is KGHSH, CDR2 LQKENI. Full variable domain (remainder filled in from reference TRBV18 and TRBJ2-7): NAGVMQNPRHLVRRRGQEARLRCSPMKGHSHVYWYRQLPEEGLKFMVYLQKENIIDESGMPKERFSAEFPKEGPSILRIQQVVRGDSAAYFCASSPPGRTPYEQYFGPGTRLTVT.

V is TRBV29-1 and J is TRBJ1-5, with 7 bases identical to TRBD1. After removal of 5 bases from V and 5 bases from J, the junction contained 6 bases not matched to a gene. CDR1 and CDR2 (germline): SQVTM, ANQGSEA. The CDR3 length is 13 residues. For the CDR3, the DNA is TGCAGCGTTAGACAGGGTAATGATCAGCCCCAGCATTTT. Translated: CSVRQGNDQPQHF.

This CDR3 is CAISGDSQNSPLHF. The CDR3 nucleotides read TGTGCCATCAGTGGAGACAGCCAAAATTCACCCCTCCACTTT. The V gene is TRBV10-3, the J gene TRBJ1-6; D perhaps matches TRBD1 (5 bases). The CDR3 is made up of 14 amino acids. Per germline, CDR1 ENHRY and CDR2 SYGVKD. Trimming left V 4 bases short and J 7 bases short, with 11 bases between.

This clonotype occurred many times. This rearrangement joins TRBV2 to TRBJ2-5; D is undetermined. The CDR3 runs to 13 residues. Trimming took off 6 bases at V and 3 bases at J, with 11 bases between the two ends. Per the germline V gene, CDR1 is SNHLY and CDR2 is FYNNEI. The CDR3 sequence is CASSLEWEETQYF. The CDR3 region has the DNA TGTGCCAGCAGCTTAGAATGGGAAGAGACCCAGTACTTC.

With respect to this clonotype: The junction and the germline gene differ at one end; a read error may be behind it. V is TRBV5-1 and J is TRBJ2-1; 14 bases agree with TRBD2. The CDR3 contains 15 residues. CDR1 and CDR2 (germline): SGHRS, YFSETQ. Here the CDR3 DNA reads TGCGCCAGCAGCTCGGAGGGACTAGCGGGAGCAACCCTGCTCTTC. Its protein is CASSSEGLAGATLLF.

A note on this clonotype: One end of the junction fails to match germline, which may point to a read error. This chain connects TRBV29-1 to TRBJ2-1; TRBD2 agrees at 11 bases. The CDR3 has 12 amino acids. The germline V gene has CDR1 SQVTM and CDR2 ANQGSEA. DNA of the CDR3: TGCAGCGTTGTTAGCGGGAGGGGCTTGGGGATCTTC. As protein: CSVVSGRGLGIF.

A note on this clonotype: A much more abundant neighbour one base away suggests this may be a read error. This rearrangement joins TRBV5-1 to TRBJ2-1; 8 positions match TRBD2. The CDR3 covers 16 residues. The V gene's germline CDR1 is SGHRS and CDR2 YFSETQ. The CDR3, as DNA: TGCGCCGGCAGCTTGGTAAGCGGGAGATCCTACAATGAGCAGTTCTTC. Its translation: CAGSLVSGRSYNEQFF.

V and J are TRBV4-1 and TRBJ2-7; D gene ambiguous. This CDR3 region has 15 residues. Deletions cut 1 base from V and 3 bases from J, with 13 bases between. Germline lookup yields CDR1 MGHRA and CDR2 YSYEKL. In nucleotides, the CDR3 is TGCGCCAGCAGCCAAGTAGGTGGGCAGGTCTACGAGCAGTACTTC. Protein product: CASSQVGGQVYEQYF.

This clonotype was detected many times. The chain combines TRBV28 with TRBJ1-5, with a weak D call TRBD1 (5 bases). This CDR3 has 15 residues. Looked up from germline, CDR1 is MDHEN and CDR2 is SYDVKM. Trimming removed 4 bases at V and 0 bases at J, with 10 bases between. The CDR3 nucleotides read TGTGCCAGCAGTTCGACAGATTCTAGCAATCAGCCCCAGCATTTT. Translation: CASSSTDSSNQPQHF.

This clonotype was recorded many times. This chain joins TRBV5-1 and TRBJ2-2; no firm D call. The CDR3 sequence is 15 residues long. CDR1 and CDR2 from the germline V gene are SGHRS and YFSETQ. The germline V and J ends were trimmed by 0 bases and 5 bases, with 11 bases remaining between them. The CDR3 here is CASSLAETPTGELFF. The CDR3, as DNA: TGCGCCAGCAGCTTGGCCGAGACACCGACCGGGGAGCTGTTTTTT.

The chain recombines TRBV7-3 with TRBJ2-7; 8 positions agree with TRBD1. J gave up 2 bases and V 5 bases, and 8 bases lay outside the gene matches. Germline V gene sequence: CDR1 SGHTA, CDR2 FQGTGA. CDR3 size: 15 residues. CDR3 amino acids: CASSLSGTGPYEQYF. The CDR3 DNA reads TGTGCCAGCAGCCTATCCGGGACAGGCCCCTACGAGCAGTACTTC. The full variable domain, with the rest looked up from reference TRBV7-3 and TRBJ2-7, is GAGVSQTPSNKVTEKGKYVELRCDPISGHTALYWYRQSLGQGPEFLIYFQGTGAADDSGLPNDRFFAVRPEGSVSTLKIQRTERGDSAVYLCASSLSGTGPYEQYFGPGTRLTVT.

This clonotype was recorded only once. The gene calls are TRBV12-3 or TRBV12-4 and TRBJ2-7, with TRBD1 identical over 9 bases. CDR3 length: 14 amino acids. The junction had 5 bases not matched to a gene; V was cut back by 6 bases and J by 2 bases. The CDR3 is CASSRTGAAYEQYF. The CDR3, as DNA: TGTGCCAGCAGCCGGACAGGGGCCGCCTACGAGCAGTACTTC.